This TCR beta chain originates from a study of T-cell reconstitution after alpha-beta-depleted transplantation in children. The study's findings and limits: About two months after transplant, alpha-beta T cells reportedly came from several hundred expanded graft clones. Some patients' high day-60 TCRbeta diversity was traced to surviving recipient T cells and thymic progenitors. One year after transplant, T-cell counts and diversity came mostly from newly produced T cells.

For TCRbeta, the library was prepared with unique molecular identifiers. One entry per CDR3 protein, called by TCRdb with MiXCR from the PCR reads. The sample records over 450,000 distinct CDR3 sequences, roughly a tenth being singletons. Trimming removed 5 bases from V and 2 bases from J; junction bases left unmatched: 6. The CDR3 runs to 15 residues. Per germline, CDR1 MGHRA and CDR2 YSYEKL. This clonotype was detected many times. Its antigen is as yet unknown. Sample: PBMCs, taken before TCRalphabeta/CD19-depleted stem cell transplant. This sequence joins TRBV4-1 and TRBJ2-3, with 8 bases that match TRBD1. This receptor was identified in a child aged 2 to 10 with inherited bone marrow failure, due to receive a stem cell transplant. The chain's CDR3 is CASSSQGALTDTQYF. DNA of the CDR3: TGCGCCAGCAGCTCCCAGGGGGCACTCACAGATACGCAGTATTTT.